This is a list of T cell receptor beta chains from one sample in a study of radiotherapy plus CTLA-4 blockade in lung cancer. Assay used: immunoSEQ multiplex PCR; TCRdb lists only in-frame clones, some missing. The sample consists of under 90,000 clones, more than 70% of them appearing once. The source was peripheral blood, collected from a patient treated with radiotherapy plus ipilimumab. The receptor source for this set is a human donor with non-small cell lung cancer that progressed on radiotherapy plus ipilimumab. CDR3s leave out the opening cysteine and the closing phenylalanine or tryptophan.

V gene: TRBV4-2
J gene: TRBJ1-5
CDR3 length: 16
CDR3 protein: ASSLTGDLTHSNQPQH

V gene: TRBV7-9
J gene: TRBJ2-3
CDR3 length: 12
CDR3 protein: ASSLGQGTDTQY

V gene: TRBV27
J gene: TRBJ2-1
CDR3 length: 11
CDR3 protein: ASAGFSYNEQF

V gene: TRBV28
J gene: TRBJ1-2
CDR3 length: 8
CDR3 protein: ATKGNGYT

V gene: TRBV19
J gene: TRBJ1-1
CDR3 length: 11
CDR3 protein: ASSLGQNTEAF

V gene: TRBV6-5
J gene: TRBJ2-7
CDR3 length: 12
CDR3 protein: ASSYTRGTYEQY

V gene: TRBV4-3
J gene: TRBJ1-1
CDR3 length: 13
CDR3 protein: ASSQDLQEGTEAF

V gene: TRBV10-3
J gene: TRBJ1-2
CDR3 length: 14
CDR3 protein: ATRAGTPPKDMKYT

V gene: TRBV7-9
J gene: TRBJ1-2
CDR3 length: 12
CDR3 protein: ASSMDRGYYGYT

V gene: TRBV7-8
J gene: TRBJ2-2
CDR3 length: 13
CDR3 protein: ASSLLAGPAGELF

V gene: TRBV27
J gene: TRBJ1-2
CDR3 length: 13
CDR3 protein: ASRLGQGSPYGYT

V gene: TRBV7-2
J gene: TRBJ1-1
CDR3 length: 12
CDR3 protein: ASSLQGARTEAF

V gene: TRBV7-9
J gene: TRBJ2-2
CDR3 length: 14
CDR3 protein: ASSLGVQAATGELF

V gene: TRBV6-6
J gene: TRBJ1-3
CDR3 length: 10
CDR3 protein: ASSIRDGAIY

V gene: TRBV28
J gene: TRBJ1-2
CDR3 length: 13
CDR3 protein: ASSPGTGGTYGYT

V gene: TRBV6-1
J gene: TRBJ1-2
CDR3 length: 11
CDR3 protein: ASSEGGRDGYT

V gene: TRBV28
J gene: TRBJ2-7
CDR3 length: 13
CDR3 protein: ASSSPEGGRYEQY

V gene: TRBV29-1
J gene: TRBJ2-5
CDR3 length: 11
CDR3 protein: SVEEGGGETQY

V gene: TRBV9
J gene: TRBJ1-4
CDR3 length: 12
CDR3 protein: ASSVADRVGKLF

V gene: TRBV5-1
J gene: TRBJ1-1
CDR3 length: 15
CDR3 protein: ASSFPPGQGPSTEAF

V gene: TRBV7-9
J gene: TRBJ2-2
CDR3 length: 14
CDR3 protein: ASSPRGGFRSGELF

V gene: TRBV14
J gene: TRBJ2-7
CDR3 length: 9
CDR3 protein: ASSQEREQY

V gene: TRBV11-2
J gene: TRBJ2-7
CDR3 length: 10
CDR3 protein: ASSLGSQEQY

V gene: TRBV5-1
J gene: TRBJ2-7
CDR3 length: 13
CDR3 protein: ASSPGGGFSYEQY

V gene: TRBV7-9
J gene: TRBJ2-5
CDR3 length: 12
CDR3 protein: ASSLASAQETQY

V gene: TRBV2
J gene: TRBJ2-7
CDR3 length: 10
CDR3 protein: ASSAGGAEQY

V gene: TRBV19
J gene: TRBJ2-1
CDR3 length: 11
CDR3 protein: ASSEYLSGEQF

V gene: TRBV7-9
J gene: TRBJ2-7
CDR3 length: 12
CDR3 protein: ASSWDSSSYEQY

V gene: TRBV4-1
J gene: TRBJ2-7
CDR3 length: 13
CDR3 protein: ASSQVPTGSYEQY

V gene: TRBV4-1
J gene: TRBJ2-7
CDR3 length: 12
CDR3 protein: ASSPERASYEQY

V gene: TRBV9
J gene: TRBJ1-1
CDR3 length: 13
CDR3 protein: ASSAYPDPGTEAF

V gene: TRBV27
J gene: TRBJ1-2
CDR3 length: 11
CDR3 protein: ASSTDPIYGYT

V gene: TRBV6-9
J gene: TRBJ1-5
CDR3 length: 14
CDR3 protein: ASSESTGQGYQPQH

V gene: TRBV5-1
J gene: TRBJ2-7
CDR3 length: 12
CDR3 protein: ASSLGRAVYEQY

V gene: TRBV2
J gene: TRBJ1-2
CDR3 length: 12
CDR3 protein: ASRRTVQNYGYT

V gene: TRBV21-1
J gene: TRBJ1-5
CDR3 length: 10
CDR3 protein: ASSKEGQPQH

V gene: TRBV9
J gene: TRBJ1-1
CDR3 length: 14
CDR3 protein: ASSHPLTGRNTEAF